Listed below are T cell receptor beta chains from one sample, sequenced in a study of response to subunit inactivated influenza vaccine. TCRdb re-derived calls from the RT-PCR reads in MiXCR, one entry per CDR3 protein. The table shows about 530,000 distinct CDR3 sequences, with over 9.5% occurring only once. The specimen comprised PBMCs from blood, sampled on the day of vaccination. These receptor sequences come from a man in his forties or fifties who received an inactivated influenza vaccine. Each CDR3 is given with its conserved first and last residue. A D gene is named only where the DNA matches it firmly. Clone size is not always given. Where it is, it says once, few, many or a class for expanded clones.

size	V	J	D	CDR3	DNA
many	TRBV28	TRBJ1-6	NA	CASSWGNSPLHF	TGTGCCAGCAGTTGGGGAAATTCACCCCTCCACTTT
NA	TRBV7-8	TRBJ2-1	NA	CASSFSGTQRHNEQFF	TGTGCCAGCAGCTTCTCCGGGACTCAACGTCACAATGAGCAGTTCTTC
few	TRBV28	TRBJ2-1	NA	CASSLKFEQFF	TGTGCCAGCAGTCTGAAATTTGAGCAGTTCTTC
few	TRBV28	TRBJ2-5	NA	CASSFLGVGGQETQYF	TGTGCCAGCAGTTTCTTGGGGGTCGGGGGTCAAGAGACCCAGTACTTC
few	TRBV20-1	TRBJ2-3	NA	CSASRGPLTDTQYF	TGCAGTGCTAGCCGGGGACCACTCACAGATACGCAGTATTTT
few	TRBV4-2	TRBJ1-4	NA	CASSHDSATNEKLFF	TGTGCCAGCAGCCACGACAGTGCAACTAATGAAAAACTGTTTTTT
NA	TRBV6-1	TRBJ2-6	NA	CASRVYSGANVLTF	TGTGCCAGCCGTGTCTACTCTGGGGCCAACGTCCTGACTTTC
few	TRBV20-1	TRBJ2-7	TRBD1	CSAREGTGLTYEQYF	TGCAGTGCTAGAGAGGGGACAGGCCTTACCTACGAGCAGTACTTC
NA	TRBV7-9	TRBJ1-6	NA	CASSLAGRAWSPLHF	TGTGCCAGCAGCTTAGCGGGGCGGGCTTGGTCACCCCTCCACTTT
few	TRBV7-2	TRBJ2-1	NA	CASSLVARIEQFF	TGTGCCAGCAGCTTAGTGGCCCGAATTGAGCAGTTCTTC
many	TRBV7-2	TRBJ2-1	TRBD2	CASSLAGLAGYNEQFF	TGTGCCAGCAGCTTAGCGGGACTAGCGGGATACAATGAGCAGTTCTTC
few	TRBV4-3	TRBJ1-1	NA	CASSHGEDNLEAFF	TGCGCCAGCAGCCACGGTGAGGACAACCTTGAAGCTTTCTTT
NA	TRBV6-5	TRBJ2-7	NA	CASSYSVLPYEQYF	TGTGCCAGCAGTTACTCAGTCCTACCGTACGAGCAGTACTTC
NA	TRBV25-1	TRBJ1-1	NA	CASRFGSTEAFF	TGTGCCAGCAGGTTCGGAAGCACTGAAGCTTTCTTT
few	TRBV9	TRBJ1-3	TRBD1	CASSPRQGASGNTIYF	TGTGCCAGCAGCCCCCGACAGGGGGCTTCGGGAAACACCATATATTTT
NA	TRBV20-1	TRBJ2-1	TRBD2	CSARDRLAGGPYNEQFF	TGCAGTGCTAGAGATCGACTAGCGGGGGGCCCTTACAATGAGCAGTTCTTC
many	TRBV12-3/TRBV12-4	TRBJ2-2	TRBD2	CASSSLAGFTGELFF	TGTGCCAGCAGTTCTCTAGCGGGGTTCACCGGGGAGCTGTTTTTT
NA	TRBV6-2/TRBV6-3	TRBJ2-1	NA	CASRSPNEQFF	TGTGCCAGCCGCTCTCCCAATGAGCAGTTCTTC
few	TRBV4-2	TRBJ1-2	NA	CASRISTSNYGYTF	TGTGCCAGCAGGATCTCGACATCTAACTATGGCTACACCTTC
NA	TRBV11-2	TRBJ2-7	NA	CASSPWQRTYEQYF	TGTGCCAGCAGCCCCTGGCAGAGGACCTACGAGCAGTACTTC
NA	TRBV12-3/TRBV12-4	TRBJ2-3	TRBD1	CASSYPGTDLSTDTQYF	TGTGCCAGCAGCTACCCCGGGACAGACTTGTCCACAGATACGCAGTATTTT
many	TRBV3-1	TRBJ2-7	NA	CASSQVGSRYEQYF	TGTGCCAGCAGCCAAGTAGGAAGTCGCTACGAGCAGTACTTC
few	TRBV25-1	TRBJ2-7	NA	CASSTTVFYEQYF	TGTGCCAGCAGCACCACCGTTTTCTACGAGCAGTACTTC
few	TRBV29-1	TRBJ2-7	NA	CSVGENSYEQYF	TGCAGCGTGGGGGAAAATTCCTACGAGCAGTACTTC
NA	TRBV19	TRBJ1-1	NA	CATKRDHTEAFF	TGTGCCACTAAACGGGACCACACTGAAGCTTTCTTT
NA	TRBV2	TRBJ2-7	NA	CASSNRAYEQYF	TGTGCCAGCAGCAACAGGGCGTACGAGCAGTACTTC
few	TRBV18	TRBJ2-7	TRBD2	CASSPGLAGGEQYF	TGTGCCAGCTCACCAGGACTAGCGGGAGGCGAGCAGTACTTC
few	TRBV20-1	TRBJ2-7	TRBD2	CSARRLASGGLYEQYF	TGCAGTGCTAGACGCCTCGCTAGCGGGGGCCTCTACGAGCAGTACTTC
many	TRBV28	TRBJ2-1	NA	CASSPGQRLNNEQFF	TGTGCCAGCAGTCCAGGACAGCGCCTTAACAATGAGCAGTTCTTC
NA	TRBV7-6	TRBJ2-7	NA	CASSLYGENYEQYF	TGTGCCAGCAGCCTCTATGGGGAGAACTACGAGCAGTACTTC
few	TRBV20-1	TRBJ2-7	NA	CSADRGGTYEQYF	TGCAGTGCCGATAGAGGGGGGACCTACGAGCAGTACTTC
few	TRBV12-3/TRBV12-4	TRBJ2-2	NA	CASTSEGAYTGELFF	TGTGCCAGCACTTCGGAGGGGGCTTACACCGGGGAGCTGTTTTTT
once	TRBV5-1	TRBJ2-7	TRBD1	CASSPRTGSLYEQYF	TGCGCCAGCAGCCCGAGGACAGGGAGTCTCTACGAGCAGTACTTC
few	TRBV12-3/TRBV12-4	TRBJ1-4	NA	CASSLGAGGSKLFF	TGTGCCAGCAGTTTAGGCGCAGGCGGCAGTAAACTGTTTTTT
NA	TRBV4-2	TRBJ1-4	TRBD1	CASSHRTGGEKLFF	TGTGCCAGCAGCCACCGGACAGGAGGCGAAAAACTGTTTTTT
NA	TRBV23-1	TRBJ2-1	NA	CASSQFRDCSYNEQFF	TGCGCCAGCAGTCAATTTCGGGATTGCTCCTACAATGAGCAGTTCTTC
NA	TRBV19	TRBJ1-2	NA	CASSKAGLRVGYTF	TGTGCCAGTAGTAAGGCAGGCCTCCGTGTTGGCTACACCTTC
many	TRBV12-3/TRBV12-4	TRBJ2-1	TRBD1	CASSLLGQGYNEQFF	TGTGCCAGCAGTTTGTTGGGACAGGGCTACAATGAGCAGTTCTTC
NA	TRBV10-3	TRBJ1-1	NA	CAISDVGQNTEAFF	TGTGCCATCAGTGACGTAGGGCAGAACACTGAAGCTTTCTTT
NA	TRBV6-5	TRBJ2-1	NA	CASSSSDGSYNEQFF	TGTGCCAGCAGTTCTTCAGACGGTTCCTACAATGAGCAGTTCTTC
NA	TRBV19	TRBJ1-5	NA	CASSGGWDQPQHF	TGTGCCAGTAGTGGGGGTTGGGACCAGCCCCAGCATTTT
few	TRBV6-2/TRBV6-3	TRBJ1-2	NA	CASSLGPTWAYGYTF	TGTGCCAGCAGCCTCGGACCAACCTGGGCGTATGGCTACACCTTC
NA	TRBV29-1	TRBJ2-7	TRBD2	CSAGGAAYEQYF	TGCAGCGCGGGGGGGGCGGCCTACGAGCAGTACTTC
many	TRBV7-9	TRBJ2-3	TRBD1	CASSFQGAVTDTQYF	TGTGCCAGCAGCTTCCAGGGGGCGGTCACAGATACGCAGTATTTT
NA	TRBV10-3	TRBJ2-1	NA	CAISESAAGEQFF	TGTGCCATCAGTGAGTCGGCCGCGGGTGAGCAGTTCTTC